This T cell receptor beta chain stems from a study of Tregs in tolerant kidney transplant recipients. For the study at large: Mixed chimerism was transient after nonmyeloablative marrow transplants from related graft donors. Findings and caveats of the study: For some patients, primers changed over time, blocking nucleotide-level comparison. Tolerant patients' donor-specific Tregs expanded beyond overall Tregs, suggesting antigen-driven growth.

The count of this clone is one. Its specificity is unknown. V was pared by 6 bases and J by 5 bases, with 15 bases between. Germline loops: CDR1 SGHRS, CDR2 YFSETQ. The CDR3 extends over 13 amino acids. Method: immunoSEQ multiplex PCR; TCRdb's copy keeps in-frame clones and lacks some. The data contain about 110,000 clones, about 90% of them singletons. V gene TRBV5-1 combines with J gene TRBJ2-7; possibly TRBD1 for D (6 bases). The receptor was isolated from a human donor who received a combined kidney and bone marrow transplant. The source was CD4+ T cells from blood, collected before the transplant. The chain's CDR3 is CASMPGKGDEQYF. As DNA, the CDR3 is TGCGCCAGCATGCCGGGGAAGGGGGACGAGCAGTACTTC.